These 32 T cell receptor beta chains were sequenced from one sample in a study of blood T cell repertoires in COVID-19 (dated by TCRdb to about 2020). Library preparation was by the immunoSEQ multiplex PCR assay. The clones in this table, taken by TCRdb from immuneACCESS, are in-frame only. Not every clone is retained; where verified, under half of the shortfall comes from an unresolved V gene, and the cause of the rest is unknown. In all, the sample holds about 83,000 clones, and roughly 84% of those were seen once. The top ten clones comprise approximately 21% of the sample. The source material was peripheral blood. The receptors stem from a woman older than 75 in a cohort sampled during active or convalescent COVID-19.

The chain combines TRBV7-2 with TRBJ2-1, with 11 bases that match TRBD2. The CDR3 is made up of 18 amino acids. The V segment lost 1 base and the J segment 7 bases; nucleotides outside the gene matches: 12. Germline V lookup: CDR1 SGHTA, CDR2 FQGNSA. The CDR3 reads CASSLVVGTSGRGNEQFF. The CDR3 nucleotides read TGTGCCAGCAGCTTAGTAGTGGGTACTAGCGGGAGAGGTAATGAGCAGTTCTTC.

This clone was detected only a few times. V is TRBV5-1 and J is TRBJ2-3, with 12 positions matching TRBD2. The V gene end was trimmed by 7 bases and the J gene end by 2 bases; junction bases not matched to a gene: 8. The CDR3 is made up of 16 amino acids. The V gene's germline CDR1 is SGHRS and CDR2 YFSETQ. Written as DNA, the CDR3 is TGCGCCAGCTCCCGACTAGCGGGAGCCTCCACAGATACGCAGTATTTT. Translated, it gives CASSRLAGASTDTQYF.

This sequence joins TRBV6-4 and TRBJ1-3; possible D gene TRBD1, 5 bases. V was shortened by 6 bases and J by 2 bases, with 8 bases between the two germline ends. From germline, CDR1 is MRHNA and CDR2 SNTAGT. The CDR3 length is 13 residues. DNA of the CDR3: TGTGCCAGCAGGGGGGGAACTGGAAACACCATATATTTT. It translates to CASRGGTGNTIYF.

This chain links TRBV30 with TRBJ2-1; D might be TRBD1 (6 bases). The V end was cut by 4 bases, the J end by 1 base, with 11 bases between. This CDR3 spans 14 amino acids. Germline lookup yields CDR1 GTSNPN and CDR2 SVGIG (reference sequence). In DNA, the CDR3 is TGTGCCTGGAATCCCGGACAGTCCTACAATGAGCAGTTCTTC. The encoded protein is CAWNPGQSYNEQFF. The variable domain in full, completed from reference TRBV30 and TRBJ2-1, reads SQTIHQWPATLVQPVGSPLSLECTVEGTSNPNLYWYRQAAGRGLQLLFYSVGIGQISSEVPQNLSASRPQDRQFILSSKKLLLSDSGFYLCAWNPGQSYNEQFFGPGTRLTVL.

This clone turned up a few times. This chain uses TRBV11-2 with TRBJ1-1; 11 bases line up with TRBD1. Germline CDR1 SGHAT, CDR2 FQNNGV. CDR3 length: 18 amino acids. Losses at the gene ends were 2 bases for V and 3 bases for J; bases not matched to a gene: 11. The DNA for the CDR3 is TGTGCCAGCAGCTTATTGCTCCGGACAGGGGGCGCGCACACTGAAGCTTTCTTT. The encoded protein is CASSLLLRTGGAHTEAFF. The entire variable domain, with the rest obtained from reference TRBV11-2 and TRBJ1-1, is as follows: EAGVAQSPRYKIIEKRQSVAFWCNPISGHATLYWYQQILGQGPKLLIQFQNNGVVDDSQLPKDRFSAERLKGVDSTLKIQPAKLEDSAVYLCASSLLLRTGGAHTEAFFGQGTRLTVV.

The CDR3 DNA reads TGCAGCGGCGTTAGACAGGGAGCCACTGAAGCTTTCTTT. Amino acids: CSGVRQGATEAFF. This chain links TRBV29-1 with TRBJ1-1, with 7 bases fitting TRBD1. The CDR3 runs to 13 residues. Germline assignment: CDR1 SQVTM and CDR2 ANQGSEA. The J segment lost 4 bases and the V segment lost 7 bases, leaving 9 bases of the junction unmatched.

The chain recombines TRBV19 with TRBJ1-3, with TRBD1 as a possible D gene (5 bases). The CDR3 has 15 amino acids. The V end lost 5 bases, the J end lost 7 bases, and 18 bases lay between the germline ends. The germline V gene has CDR1 LNHDA and CDR2 SQIVND (reference sequence). The CDR3 sequence is CASSLIGGVNNTIYF. The CDR3 DNA is TGTGCCAGTAGTTTAATCGGGGGGGTTAACAACACCATATATTTT.

This chain uses TRBV18 with TRBJ1-5; D call uncertain. Trimming took off 4 bases at V and 0 bases at J, with 10 bases between the two ends. CDR1 and CDR2 (germline): KGHSH, LQKENI. This CDR3 has 15 residues. The CDR3 loop is CASSLSVPSNQPQHF. The CDR3 bases are TGTGCCAGCTCACTCTCAGTACCTAGCAATCAGCCCCAGCATTTT.

The chain has TRBV28 and TRBJ2-1, with 9 bases aligning to TRBD2. The CDR3 length is 14 residues. Germline lookup yields CDR1 MDHEN and CDR2 SYDVKM. V gave up 2 bases and J gave up 7 bases; unmatched junction bases: 3. The CDR3 reads CASSLAGGRNEQFF. The CDR3 DNA sequence: TGTGCCAGCAGTTTAGCGGGAGGGAGGAATGAGCAGTTCTTC.

This CDR3 is CASRSKGAEQYF. The DNA of the CDR3 is TGTGCCAGCAGGAGCAAGGGGGCAGAGCAGTACTTC. The chain joins TRBV6-5 to TRBJ2-7; 7 bases fit TRBD1. From germline, CDR1 is MNHEY and CDR2 SVGAGI. Trimming removed 6 bases from V and 7 bases from J; junction bases left unmatched: 6. CDR3 length: 12 residues.

This sequence joins TRBV19 and TRBJ1-1; 7 bases map to TRBD1. The CDR3 spans 17 residues. The ends lost 3 bases at V and 0 bases at J; junction bases unmatched: 10. CDR1 is LNHDA, CDR2 SQIVND, per germline (reference sequence). CDR3 sequence: CASSIKPTGTLNTEAFF. CDR3 in DNA: TGTGCCAGTAGTATCAAACCGACAGGGACATTGAACACTGAAGCTTTCTTT.

This clone was picked up a small number of times. This chain joins TRBV6-6 and TRBJ1-1; D gene uncertain. The V and J ends lost 1 base and 5 bases respectively, with 8 bases between them. Per germline, CDR1 MNHNY and CDR2 SVGAGI (reference sequence). CDR3 length: 13 amino acids. Here the CDR3 reads CASSYFVETEAFF. CDR3 in DNA: TGTGCCAGCAGTTACTTCGTGGAGACTGAAGCTTTCTTT.

V usage is TRBV25-1 and J usage is TRBJ1-2, with 7 bases that match TRBD1. V gave up 8 bases and J gave up 8 bases; unmatched junction bases: 8. The CDR3 consists of 12 residues. Looked up from germline, CDR1 is MGHDK and CDR2 is SYGVNS. The DNA for the CDR3 is TGTGCCAGCTTCGACAGGGTCGGGGGCTACACCTTC. Its translation is CASFDRVGGYTF.

The rearrangement uses TRBV19 and TRBJ2-5; 8 positions agree with TRBD1. V lost 3 bases to trimming and J lost 5 bases; unmatched junction nucleotides: 8. The CDR3 runs to 15 residues. CDR1 LNHDA and CDR2 SQIVND come from the germline V gene (reference sequence). The CDR3 nucleotides are TGTGCCAGTAGTATCCTCCAGGGGGCTGGGGAGACCCAGTACTTC. This gives the protein CASSILQGAGETQYF.

The rearrangement joins TRBV5-1 to TRBJ1-1, with TRBD1 matching 7 bases. The CDR3 is 15 amino acids. Losses at the gene ends were 4 bases for V and 5 bases for J; bases not matched to a gene: 11. Germline assignment: CDR1 SGHRS and CDR2 YFSETQ. The CDR3 DNA reads TGCGCCAGCAGCCCATCAACAGGGGCTGGGACTGAAGCTTTCTTT. Amino acids: CASSPSTGAGTEAFF.

The chain joins TRBV12-3 or TRBV12-4 to TRBJ1-2, with D perhaps TRBD1 (5 bases). The CDR3 consists of 13 residues. Deletions cut 1 base from V and 7 bases from J, with 10 bases between. The CDR3 is CASSLVPGLGYTF. CDR3 DNA sequence: TGTGCCAGCAGTTTAGTGCCAGGGCTTGGCTACACCTTC.

The CDR3 spells CASRPGLNTEAFF. CDR3 bases: TGTGCCAGCAGGCCGGGATTGAACACTGAAGCTTTCTTT. The chain links TRBV6-5 to TRBJ1-1; D unresolved. This CDR3 has 13 residues. Germline CDR1 and CDR2: MNHEY and SVGAGI. V was pared by 6 bases and J by 0 bases, with 8 bases between.

This clone was picked up a small number of times. This chain uses TRBV7-9 with TRBJ2-2; D unclear. CDR1 is SEHNR and CDR2 is FQNEAQ in the germline V gene (reference sequence). The CDR3 has 14 residues. Deletions cut 1 base from V and 2 bases from J, with 5 bases between. CDR3 bases: TGTGCCAGCAGCTTAGACAGAAACACCGGGGAGCTGTTTTTT. This translates into CASSLDRNTGELFF.

The rearrangement links TRBV28 to TRBJ1-6; D gene unclear. This CDR3 has 14 residues. Per germline, CDR1 MDHEN and CDR2 SYDVKM. V lost 8 bases, J lost 8 bases, and 16 bases lay in between. CDR3 in amino acids: CASGSRTGYSPLHF. The CDR3, as DNA: TGTGCCAGCGGATCACGGACGGGGTATTCACCCCTCCACTTT.

The chain is built from TRBV10-3 and TRBJ1-3; D might be TRBD1 (5 bases). CDR1 and CDR2 (germline): ENHRY, SYGVKD. The CDR3 extends over 14 amino acids. V lost 2 bases and J lost 0, with 5 bases in between. CDR3 in amino acids: CAISETGSGNTIYF. The CDR3 bases are TGTGCCATCAGTGAGACAGGCTCTGGAAACACCATATATTTT.

This clone was detected once. V usage is TRBV18 and J usage is TRBJ2-2; tentative D call: TRBD1 (6 bases). The germline gives CDR1 KGHSH, CDR2 LQKENI. Trimming shortened V by 3 bases and J by 0 bases, and 11 bases separated the two germline ends. The CDR3 covers 16 residues. The CDR3 region is CASSPARQANTGELFF. The CDR3 coding sequence is TGTGCCAGCTCACCGGCCCGACAGGCGAACACCGGGGAGCTGTTTTTT.

The genes are TRBV14 and TRBJ1-6; D might be TRBD1 (5 bases). Germline loops: CDR1 SGHDN, CDR2 FVKESK. The V end lost 0 bases, the J end lost 1 base, and 7 bases lay between the germline ends. The CDR3 runs to 16 residues. The CDR3 nucleotides read TGTGCCAGCAGCCAAGATAGGGGTTCCTATAATTCACCCCTCCACTTT. It yields the protein CASSQDRGSYNSPLHF.

This clone was seen only once. V gene TRBV7-9 combines with J gene TRBJ2-3; TRBD2 matches at 12 bases. Germline CDR1 is SEHNR and CDR2 is FQNEAQ (reference sequence). Trimming cost V 4 bases and J 7 bases; bases outside gene matches: 6. The CDR3 extends over 15 amino acids. CDR3 coding DNA: TGTGCCAGCAGCTCGACTAGCGGGAGCTTGAATACGCAGTATTTT. Translated: CASSSTSGSLNTQYF.

This clone has just a few counts. The chain recombines TRBV28 with TRBJ1-4, with D unresolved. V dropped 1 base and J dropped 5 bases, with 8 bases sitting between them. Germline lookup yields CDR1 MDHEN and CDR2 SYDVKM. This CDR3 contains 14 residues. CDR3 protein: CASSLSHRNEKLFF. Here the CDR3 DNA reads TGTGCCAGCAGTTTATCTCACAGAAATGAAAAACTGTTTTTT.

This chain links TRBV5-1 with TRBJ1-2; D perhaps matches TRBD1 (6 bases). V was trimmed by 0 bases and J by 6 bases, leaving 6 bases between them. Germline CDR1 and CDR2: SGHRS and YFSETQ. The CDR3 is 12 residues long. Here the CDR3 DNA reads TGCGCCAGCAGCTTGGGGACAGATGGCTACACCTTC. Translating it yields CASSLGTDGYTF.

V gene TRBV27 combines with J gene TRBJ1-5, with 10 bases lining up with TRBD1. Germline CDR1 and CDR2: MNHEY and SMNVEV (reference sequence). The CDR3 spans 17 residues. Losses at the gene ends were 5 bases for V and 6 bases for J; bases not matched to a gene: 13. The CDR3 protein is CASSHRLTGGLVQPQHF. In DNA, the CDR3 is TGTGCCAGCAGTCACCGACTGACAGGGGGCTTAGTTCAGCCCCAGCATTTT.

The chain joins TRBV27 to TRBJ1-2, with D uncertain. This CDR3 comprises 15 residues. The V gene lost 5 bases and the J gene lost 4 bases, with 17 bases spanning the gap. Germline V gene data show CDR1 as MNHEY and CDR2 as SMNVEV (reference sequence). CDR3 sequence reads: CASSPRGGVSYGYTF. In DNA form, the CDR3 reads TGTGCCAGCAGTCCCCGGGGAGGAGTCTCCTATGGCTACACCTTC.

The rearrangement links TRBV9 to TRBJ1-2, with 8 nucleotides matching TRBD1. The CDR3 consists of 15 residues. The ends lost 2 bases at V and 3 bases at J; junction bases unmatched: 6. Per germline, CDR1 SGDLS and CDR2 YYNGEE. As DNA, the CDR3 is TGTGCCAGCAGCGTGGGCAGGGGGCGCGACTATGGCTACACCTTC. Protein: CASSVGRGRDYGYTF.

This clone was detected once. This chain uses TRBV4-1 with TRBJ1-2; perhaps TRBD1 as D (6 bases). Deletions cut 0 bases from V and 13 bases from J, with 24 bases between. The CDR3 spans 16 residues. Germline CDR1 MGHRA, CDR2 YSYEKL. CDR3 DNA sequence: TGCGCCAGCAGCCAAGATATCGCCCGGGGGGCAGGGCAGTGCACCTTC. It yields the protein CASSQDIARGAGQCTF.

The table lists this clone with a few counts. The chain has TRBV28 and TRBJ2-7; 7 bases are a match to TRBD2. The germline V gene encodes CDR1 MDHEN and CDR2 SYDVKM. CDR3 length: 14 residues. V trimming: 6 bases; J trimming: 2 bases; junction bases outside the gene matches: 7. The chain's CDR3 is CASRGEGIAYEQYF. As DNA, the CDR3 is TGTGCCAGCAGGGGGGAGGGAATAGCCTACGAGCAGTACTTC.

The chain is built from TRBV4-1 and TRBJ2-1; 9 bases match TRBD2. V was clipped by 5 bases and J by 9 bases; unmatched bases: 5. The CDR3 runs to 13 residues. Germline V gene sequence: CDR1 MGHRA, CDR2 YSYEKL. CDR3 in DNA: TGCGCCAGCAGCACACGACTAGCGGCTGAGCAGTTCTTC. This sequence encodes CASSTRLAAEQFF.

This clone was recorded once. V is TRBV5-1 and J is TRBJ1-4; D possibly corresponds to TRBD1 (5 bases). Germline CDR1 and CDR2: SGHRS and YFSETQ. The CDR3 covers 15 residues. Trimming took off 5 bases at V and 4 bases at J, with 15 bases between the two ends. The CDR3: CASSLQGSGNEKLFF. The CDR3 nucleotides are TGCGCCAGCAGTCTGCAGGGATCGGGTAATGAAAAACTGTTTTTT.